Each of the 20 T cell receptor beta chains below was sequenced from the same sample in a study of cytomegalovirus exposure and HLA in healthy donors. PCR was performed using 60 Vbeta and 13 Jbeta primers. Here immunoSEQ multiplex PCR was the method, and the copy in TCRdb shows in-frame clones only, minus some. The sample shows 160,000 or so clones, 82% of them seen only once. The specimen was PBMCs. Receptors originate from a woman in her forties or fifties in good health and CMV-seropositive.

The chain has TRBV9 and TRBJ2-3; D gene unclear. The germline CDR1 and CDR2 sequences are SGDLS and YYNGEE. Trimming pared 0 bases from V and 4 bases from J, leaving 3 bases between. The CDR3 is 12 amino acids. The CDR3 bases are TGTGCCAGCAGCGTAGCCTCAGATACGCAGTATTTT. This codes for CASSVASDTQYF.

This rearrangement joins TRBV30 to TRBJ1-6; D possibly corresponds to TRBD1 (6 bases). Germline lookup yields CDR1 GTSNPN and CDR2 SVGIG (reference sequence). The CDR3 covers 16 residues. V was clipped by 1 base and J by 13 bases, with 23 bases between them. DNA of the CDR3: TGTGCCTGGAGTGGCAACGACAGGCAGATTCGGGCGCCCCTCCACTTT. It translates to CAWSGNDRQIRAPLHF.

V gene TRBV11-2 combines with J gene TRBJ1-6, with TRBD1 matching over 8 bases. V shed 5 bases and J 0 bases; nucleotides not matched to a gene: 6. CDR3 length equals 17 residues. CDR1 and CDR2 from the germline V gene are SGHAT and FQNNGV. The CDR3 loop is CASSANRGSSYNSPLHF. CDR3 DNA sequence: TGTGCCAGCAGCGCCAACAGGGGGAGCTCCTATAATTCACCCCTCCACTTT.

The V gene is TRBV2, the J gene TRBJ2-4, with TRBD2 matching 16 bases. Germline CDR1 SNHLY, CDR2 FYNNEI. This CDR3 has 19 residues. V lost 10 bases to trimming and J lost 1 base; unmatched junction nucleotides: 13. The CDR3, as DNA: TGTGCCACCCTAGGGACCGGGACTAGCGGGGGGGAGGCCAAAAACATTCAGTACTTC. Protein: CATLGTGTSGGEAKNIQYF.

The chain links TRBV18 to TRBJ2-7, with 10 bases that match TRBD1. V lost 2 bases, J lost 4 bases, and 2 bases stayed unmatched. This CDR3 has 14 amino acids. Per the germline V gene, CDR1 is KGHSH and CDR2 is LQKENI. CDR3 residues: CASSPDRGRYEQYF. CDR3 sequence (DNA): TGTGCCAGCTCACCAGACAGGGGGCGTTACGAGCAGTACTTC.

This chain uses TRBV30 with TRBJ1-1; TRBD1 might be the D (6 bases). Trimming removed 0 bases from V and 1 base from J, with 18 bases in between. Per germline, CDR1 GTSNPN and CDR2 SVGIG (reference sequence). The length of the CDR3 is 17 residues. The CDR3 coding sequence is TGTGCCTGGAGTGTTAACAGGGACATGACAGCGAACACTGAAGCTTTCTTT. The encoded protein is CAWSVNRDMTANTEAFF.

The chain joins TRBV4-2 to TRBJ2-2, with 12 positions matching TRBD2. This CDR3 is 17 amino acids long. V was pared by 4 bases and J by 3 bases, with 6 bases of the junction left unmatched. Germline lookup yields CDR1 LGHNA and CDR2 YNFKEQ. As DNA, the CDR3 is TGTGCCAGCAGCCCGGACACTAGCGGGGGGTACACCGGGGAGCTGTTTTTT. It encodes CASSPDTSGGYTGELFF.

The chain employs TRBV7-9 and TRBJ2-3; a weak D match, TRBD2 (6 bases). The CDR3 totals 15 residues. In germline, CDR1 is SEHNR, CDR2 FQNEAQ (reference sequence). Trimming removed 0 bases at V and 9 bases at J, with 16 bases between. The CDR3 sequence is CASSLALPSRETQYF. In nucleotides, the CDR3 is TGTGCCAGCAGCTTAGCACTACCCTCACGGGAGACGCAGTATTTT.

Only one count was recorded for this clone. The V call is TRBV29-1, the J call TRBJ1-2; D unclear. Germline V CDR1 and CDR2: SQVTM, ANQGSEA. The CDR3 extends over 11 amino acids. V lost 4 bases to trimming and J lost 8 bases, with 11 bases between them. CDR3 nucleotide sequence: TGCAGCGTTGTGGAGTCCCTAGGCTACACCTTC. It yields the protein CSVVESLGYTF.

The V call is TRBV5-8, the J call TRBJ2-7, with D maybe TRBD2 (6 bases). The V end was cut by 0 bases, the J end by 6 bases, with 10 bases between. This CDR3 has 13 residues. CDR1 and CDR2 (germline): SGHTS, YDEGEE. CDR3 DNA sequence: TGTGCCAGCAGCTTGGGGAGGGCGGGCGAGCAGTACTTC. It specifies CASSLGRAGEQYF.

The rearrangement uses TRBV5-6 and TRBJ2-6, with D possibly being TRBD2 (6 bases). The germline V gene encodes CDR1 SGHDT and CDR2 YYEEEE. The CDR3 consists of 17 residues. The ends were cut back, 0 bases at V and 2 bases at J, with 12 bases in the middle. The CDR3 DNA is TGTGCCAGCAGCTTGGAACCGGAGGGTCCTGGGGCCAACGTCCTGACTTTC. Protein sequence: CASSLEPEGPGANVLTF.

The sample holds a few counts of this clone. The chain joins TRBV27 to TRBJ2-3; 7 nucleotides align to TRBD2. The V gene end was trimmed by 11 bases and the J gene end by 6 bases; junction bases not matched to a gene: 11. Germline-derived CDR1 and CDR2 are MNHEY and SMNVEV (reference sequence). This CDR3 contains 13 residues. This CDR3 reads CASRGGLIDTQYF. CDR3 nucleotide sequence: TGTGCCTCGCGGGGAGGGCTGATTGATACGCAGTATTTT.

Here the CDR3 DNA reads TGTGCCAGCAGCGTCTCAGGGGGCATCGACGAGCAGTACTTC. This translates into CASSVSGGIDEQYF. This chain connects TRBV9 to TRBJ2-7, with 8 bases aligning to TRBD1. This CDR3 has 14 amino acids. CDR1 and CDR2 from the germline V gene are SGDLS and YYNGEE. J gave up 5 bases and V 2 bases, and 6 bases lay outside the gene matches.

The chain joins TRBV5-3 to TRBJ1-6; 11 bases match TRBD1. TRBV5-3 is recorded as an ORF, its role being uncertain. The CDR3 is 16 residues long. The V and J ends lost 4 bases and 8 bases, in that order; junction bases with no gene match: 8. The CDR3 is CARSGDRGAAYSPLHF. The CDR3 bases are TGTGCCAGAAGCGGGGACAGGGGGGCCGCCTATTCACCCCTCCACTTT.

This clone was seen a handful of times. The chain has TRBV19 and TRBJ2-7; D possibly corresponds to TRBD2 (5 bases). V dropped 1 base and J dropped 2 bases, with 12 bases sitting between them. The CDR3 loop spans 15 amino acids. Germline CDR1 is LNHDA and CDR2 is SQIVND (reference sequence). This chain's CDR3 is CASSIGGGGTYEQYF. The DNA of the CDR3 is TGTGCCAGTAGTATAGGGGGTGGAGGAACCTACGAGCAGTACTTC.

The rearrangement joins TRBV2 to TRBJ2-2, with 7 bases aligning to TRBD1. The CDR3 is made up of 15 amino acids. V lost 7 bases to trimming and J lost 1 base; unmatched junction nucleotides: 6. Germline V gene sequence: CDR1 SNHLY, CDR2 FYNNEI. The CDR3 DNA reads TGTGCCAGCACCCCGGGACAGTTGAACACCGGGGAGCTGTTTTTT. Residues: CASTPGQLNTGELFF.

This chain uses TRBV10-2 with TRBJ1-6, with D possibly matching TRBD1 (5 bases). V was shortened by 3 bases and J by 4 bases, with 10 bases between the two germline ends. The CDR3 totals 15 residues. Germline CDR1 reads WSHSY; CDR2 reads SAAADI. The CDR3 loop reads CASSDGGAYNSPLHF. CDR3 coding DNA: TGCGCCAGCAGTGATGGAGGGGCATATAATTCACCCCTCCACTTT.

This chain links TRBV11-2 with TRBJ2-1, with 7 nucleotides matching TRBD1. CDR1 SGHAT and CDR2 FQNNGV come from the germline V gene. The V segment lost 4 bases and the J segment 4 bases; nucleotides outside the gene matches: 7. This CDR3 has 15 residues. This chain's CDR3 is CASSSPGTEYNEQFF. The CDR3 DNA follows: TGTGCCAGCAGCTCGCCCGGGACAGAGTACAATGAGCAGTTCTTC.

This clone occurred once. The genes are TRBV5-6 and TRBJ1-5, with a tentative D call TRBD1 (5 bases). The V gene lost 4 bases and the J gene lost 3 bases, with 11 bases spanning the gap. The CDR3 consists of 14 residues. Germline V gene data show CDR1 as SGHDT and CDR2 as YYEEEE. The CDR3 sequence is CASSLTGSNQPQHF. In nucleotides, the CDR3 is TGTGCCAGCAGCCTTACAGGTTCCAATCAGCCCCAGCATTTT.

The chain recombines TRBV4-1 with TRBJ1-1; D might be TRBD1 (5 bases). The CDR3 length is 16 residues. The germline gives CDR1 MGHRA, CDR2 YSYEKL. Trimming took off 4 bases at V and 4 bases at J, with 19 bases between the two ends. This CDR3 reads CASSPEGLGVGTEAFF. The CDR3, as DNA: TGCGCCAGCAGCCCGGAGGGTTTAGGGGTTGGCACTGAAGCTTTCTTT.